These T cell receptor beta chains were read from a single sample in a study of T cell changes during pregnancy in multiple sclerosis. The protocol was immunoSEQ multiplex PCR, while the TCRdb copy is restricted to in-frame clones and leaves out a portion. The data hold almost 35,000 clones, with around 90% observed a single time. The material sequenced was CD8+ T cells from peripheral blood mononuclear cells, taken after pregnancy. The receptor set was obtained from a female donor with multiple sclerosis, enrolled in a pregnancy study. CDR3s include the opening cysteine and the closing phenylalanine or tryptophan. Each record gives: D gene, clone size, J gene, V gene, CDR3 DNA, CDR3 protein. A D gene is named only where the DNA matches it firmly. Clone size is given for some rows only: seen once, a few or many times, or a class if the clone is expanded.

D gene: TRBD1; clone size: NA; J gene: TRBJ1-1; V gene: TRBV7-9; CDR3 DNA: TGTGCCAGCAGCTTAGTGGGACAGGGTGGGACTGAAGCTTTCTTT; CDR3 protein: CASSLVGQGGTEAFF
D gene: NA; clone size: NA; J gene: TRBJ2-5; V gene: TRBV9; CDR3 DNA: TGTGCCAGCAGCATTCTGGGGAGGTCCCAAGAGACCCAGTACTTC; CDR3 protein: CASSILGRSQETQYF
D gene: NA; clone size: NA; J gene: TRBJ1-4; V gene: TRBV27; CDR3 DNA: TGTGCCAGCGGCAGGGGTACAACTAATGAAAAACTGTTTTTT; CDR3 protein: CASGRGTTNEKLFF
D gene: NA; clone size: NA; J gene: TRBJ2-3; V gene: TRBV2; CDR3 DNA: TGTGCCAGCAGGGGATACCAAGGGGCCACAGATACGCAGTATTTT; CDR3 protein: CASRGYQGATDTQYF
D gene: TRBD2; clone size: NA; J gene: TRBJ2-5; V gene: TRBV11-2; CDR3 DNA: TGTGCCAGCAGCCCCTGGGGAGCGGGGGCCCAAGAGACCCAGTACTTC; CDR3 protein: CASSPWGAGAQETQYF
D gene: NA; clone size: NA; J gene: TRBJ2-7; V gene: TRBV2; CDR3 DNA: TGTGCCAGCAGTGGGAGGGGATCCTACGAGCAGTACTTC; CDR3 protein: CASSGRGSYEQYF
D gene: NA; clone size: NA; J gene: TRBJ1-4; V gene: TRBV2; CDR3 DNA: TGTGCCAGCAGGGTCTATGCTAATGAAAAACTGTTTTTT; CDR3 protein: CASRVYANEKLFF
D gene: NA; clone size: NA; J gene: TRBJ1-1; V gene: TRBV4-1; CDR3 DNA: TGCGCCAGCAGCCAACAGACAGGGAACACTGAAGCTTTCTTT; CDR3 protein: CASSQQTGNTEAFF
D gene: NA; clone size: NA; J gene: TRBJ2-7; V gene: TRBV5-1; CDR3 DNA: TGCGCCAGCAGCTCTAGCGCCGAGCAGTACTTC; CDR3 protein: CASSSSAEQYF
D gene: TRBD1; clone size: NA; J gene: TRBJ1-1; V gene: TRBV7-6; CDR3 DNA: TGTGCCAGCAGCAAGGGACAGGGGGCGGCCACTGAAGCTTTCTTT; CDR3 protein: CASSKGQGAATEAFF
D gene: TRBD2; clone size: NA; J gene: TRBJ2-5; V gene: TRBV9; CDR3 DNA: TGTGCCAGCAGCGGGTCGGGGGGACAAGAGACCCAGTACTTC; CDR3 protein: CASSGSGGQETQYF
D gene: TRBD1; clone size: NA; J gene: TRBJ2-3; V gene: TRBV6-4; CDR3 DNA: TGTGCCAGCAGTGATGAGGGACAGGGGGCCGCAGATACGCAGTATTTT; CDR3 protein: CASSDEGQGAADTQYF
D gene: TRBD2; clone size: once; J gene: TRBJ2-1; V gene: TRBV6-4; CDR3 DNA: TGTGCCAGCAAGTGGGCCCCTCGCCTACGGGAGGTTGAGCAGTTCTTC; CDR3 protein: CASKWAPRLREVEQFF
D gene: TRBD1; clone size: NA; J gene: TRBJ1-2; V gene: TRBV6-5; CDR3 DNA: TGTGCCAGCAGTTACTCGAGTGGGGGACAGGGGGCTGACTACACCTTC; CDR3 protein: CASSYSSGGQGADYTF
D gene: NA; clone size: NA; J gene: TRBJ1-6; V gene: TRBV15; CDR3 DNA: TGTGCCACCAGCAGCGACAGAGATAATTCACCCCTCCACTTT; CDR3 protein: CATSSDRDNSPLHF
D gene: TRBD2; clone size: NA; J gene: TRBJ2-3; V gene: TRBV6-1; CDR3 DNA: TGTGCCAGCATCAGGACTAGCGGGGTCACAGATACGCAGTATTTT; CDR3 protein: CASIRTSGVTDTQYF
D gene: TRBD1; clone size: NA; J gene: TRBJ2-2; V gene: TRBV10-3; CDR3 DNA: TGTGCCACCTCCGGGACAGGGGTCACCGGGGAGCTGTTTTTT; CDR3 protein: CATSGTGVTGELFF
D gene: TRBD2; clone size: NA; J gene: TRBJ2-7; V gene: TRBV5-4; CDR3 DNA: TGTGCCAGCAGCCAAGACCTAGCCCGGGGGGTAGACGGGCAGTACTTC; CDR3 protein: CASSQDLARGVDGQYF
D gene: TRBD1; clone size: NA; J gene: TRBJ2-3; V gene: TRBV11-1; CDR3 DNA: TGTGCCAGCAGCTTCAGAGGGGGCGGCGCAGATACGCAGTATTTT; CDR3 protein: CASSFRGGGADTQYF
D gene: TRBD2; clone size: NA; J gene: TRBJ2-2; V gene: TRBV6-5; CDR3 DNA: TGTGCCAGCAGTTACTCCCTGGCGGGGGGCACCGGGGAGCTGTTTTTT; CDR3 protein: CASSYSLAGGTGELFF
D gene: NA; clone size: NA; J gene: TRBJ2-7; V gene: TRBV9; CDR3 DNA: TGTGCCAGCAGCGGCAGTGGAGGGTACGAGCAGTACTTC; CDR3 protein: CASSGSGGYEQYF
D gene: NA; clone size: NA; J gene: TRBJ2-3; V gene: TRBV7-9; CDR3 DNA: TGTGCAAGCTACCCGGGGAGCACAGATACGCAGTATTTT; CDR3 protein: CASYPGSTDTQYF
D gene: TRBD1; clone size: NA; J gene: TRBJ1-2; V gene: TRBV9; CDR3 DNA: TGTGCCAGCAGCCCCCGGACAGGGGGGGACTATGGCTACACCTTC; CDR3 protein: CASSPRTGGDYGYTF
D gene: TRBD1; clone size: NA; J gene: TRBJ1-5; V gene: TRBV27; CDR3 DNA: TGTGCCAGCAGACAGGGGGCTAGCAATCAGCCCCAACATTTT; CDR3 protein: CASRQGASNQPQHF
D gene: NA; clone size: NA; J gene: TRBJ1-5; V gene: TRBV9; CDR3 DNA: TGTGCCAGCAGCGTAGGGAACAGGCTAAATCAGCCCCAGCATTTT; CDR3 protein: CASSVGNRLNQPQHF
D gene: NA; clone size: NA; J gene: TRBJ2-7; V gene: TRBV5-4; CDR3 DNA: TGTGCCAGCAGCTCGCTCGCGACAGTCTACGAGCAGTACTTC; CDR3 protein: CASSSLATVYEQYF
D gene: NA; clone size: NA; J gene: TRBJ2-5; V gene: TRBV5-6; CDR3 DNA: TGTGCCAGCAGCTGGAGAGGGATAGAGACCCAGTACTTC; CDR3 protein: CASSWRGIETQYF
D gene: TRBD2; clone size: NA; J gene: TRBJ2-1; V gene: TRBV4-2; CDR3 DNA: TGTGCCAGCAGCCAGGAGGGCCTAGCGGGTTACAATGAGCAGTTCTTC; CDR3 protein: CASSQEGLAGYNEQFF
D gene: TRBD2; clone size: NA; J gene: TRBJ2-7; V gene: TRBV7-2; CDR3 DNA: TGTGCCAGCAGCCTCCTAGCGGGGGCTCGCGAGCAGTACTTC; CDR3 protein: CASSLLAGAREQYF
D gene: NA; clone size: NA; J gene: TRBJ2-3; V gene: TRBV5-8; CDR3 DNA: TGTGCCAGCAGCTTGATCGTCGGGTTAGATACGCAGTATTTT; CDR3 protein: CASSLIVGLDTQYF
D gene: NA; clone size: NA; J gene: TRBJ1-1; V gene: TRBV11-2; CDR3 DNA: TGTGCCAGCAGCCCGGCGGGAACAGGAATCACTGAAGCTTTCTTT; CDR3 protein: CASSPAGTGITEAFF
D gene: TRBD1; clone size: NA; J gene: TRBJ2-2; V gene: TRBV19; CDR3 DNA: TGTGCCAGTAGTATATCTGGGACAGGGTCCGGGGAGCTGTTTTTT; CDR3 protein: CASSISGTGSGELFF
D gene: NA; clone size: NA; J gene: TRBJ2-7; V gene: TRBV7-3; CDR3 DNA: TGTGCCAGCAGCTCAAATCCCGGGAGTACCTACGAGCAGTACTTC; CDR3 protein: CASSSNPGSTYEQYF
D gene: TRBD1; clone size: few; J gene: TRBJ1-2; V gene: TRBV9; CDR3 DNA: TGTGCCAGCAGCGTAGGGACAGGGGTCAACTATGGCTACACCTTC; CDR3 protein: CASSVGTGVNYGYTF
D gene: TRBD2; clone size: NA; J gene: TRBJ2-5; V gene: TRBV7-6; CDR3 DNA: TGTGCCAGCAGCTTCGGGACTAGCGGGGCCCAAGAGACCCAGTACTTC; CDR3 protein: CASSFGTSGAQETQYF
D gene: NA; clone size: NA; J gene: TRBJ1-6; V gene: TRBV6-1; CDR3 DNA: TGTGCCAGCAGTCGACAGGATTATAATTCACCCCTCCACTTT; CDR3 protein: CASSRQDYNSPLHF
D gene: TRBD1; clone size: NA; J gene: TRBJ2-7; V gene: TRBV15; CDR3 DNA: TGTGCCACCAGCAGTAGGGGACAGGGGGTCTACGAGCAGTACTTC; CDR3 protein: CATSSRGQGVYEQYF